This record looks at one T cell receptor beta chain sequence and its context. Its specificity is not known. These data originate in a study of CD4+ T cells in melanoma. Points from the study as a whole: CD8+ T cell, macrophage and B cell function reportedly correlated with neoantigen-specific CD4+ T cells.

The CDR3 runs 14 residues. V shed 5 bases and J 5 bases; nucleotides not matched to a gene: 8. Germline CDR1 is SGHNT and CDR2 is YYREEE (reference sequence). Using immunoSEQ multiplex PCR, the repertoire was profiled, and TCRdb retains in-frame clones only, with some absent. Found here are approximately 16,000 clones, about 60% of them singletons; the top ten hold approximately 13%. The sequenced material came from cells from a culture (not recorded whether cultured in vitro). The source of this sequence is a human donor with melanoma. The chain is built from TRBV5-4 and TRBJ2-5; 8 nucleotides match TRBD2. CDR3 bases: TGTGCCAGCAGAGTAGGCGGGGGGCGCGAGACCCAGTACTTC. Translated, it gives CASRVGGGRETQYF.